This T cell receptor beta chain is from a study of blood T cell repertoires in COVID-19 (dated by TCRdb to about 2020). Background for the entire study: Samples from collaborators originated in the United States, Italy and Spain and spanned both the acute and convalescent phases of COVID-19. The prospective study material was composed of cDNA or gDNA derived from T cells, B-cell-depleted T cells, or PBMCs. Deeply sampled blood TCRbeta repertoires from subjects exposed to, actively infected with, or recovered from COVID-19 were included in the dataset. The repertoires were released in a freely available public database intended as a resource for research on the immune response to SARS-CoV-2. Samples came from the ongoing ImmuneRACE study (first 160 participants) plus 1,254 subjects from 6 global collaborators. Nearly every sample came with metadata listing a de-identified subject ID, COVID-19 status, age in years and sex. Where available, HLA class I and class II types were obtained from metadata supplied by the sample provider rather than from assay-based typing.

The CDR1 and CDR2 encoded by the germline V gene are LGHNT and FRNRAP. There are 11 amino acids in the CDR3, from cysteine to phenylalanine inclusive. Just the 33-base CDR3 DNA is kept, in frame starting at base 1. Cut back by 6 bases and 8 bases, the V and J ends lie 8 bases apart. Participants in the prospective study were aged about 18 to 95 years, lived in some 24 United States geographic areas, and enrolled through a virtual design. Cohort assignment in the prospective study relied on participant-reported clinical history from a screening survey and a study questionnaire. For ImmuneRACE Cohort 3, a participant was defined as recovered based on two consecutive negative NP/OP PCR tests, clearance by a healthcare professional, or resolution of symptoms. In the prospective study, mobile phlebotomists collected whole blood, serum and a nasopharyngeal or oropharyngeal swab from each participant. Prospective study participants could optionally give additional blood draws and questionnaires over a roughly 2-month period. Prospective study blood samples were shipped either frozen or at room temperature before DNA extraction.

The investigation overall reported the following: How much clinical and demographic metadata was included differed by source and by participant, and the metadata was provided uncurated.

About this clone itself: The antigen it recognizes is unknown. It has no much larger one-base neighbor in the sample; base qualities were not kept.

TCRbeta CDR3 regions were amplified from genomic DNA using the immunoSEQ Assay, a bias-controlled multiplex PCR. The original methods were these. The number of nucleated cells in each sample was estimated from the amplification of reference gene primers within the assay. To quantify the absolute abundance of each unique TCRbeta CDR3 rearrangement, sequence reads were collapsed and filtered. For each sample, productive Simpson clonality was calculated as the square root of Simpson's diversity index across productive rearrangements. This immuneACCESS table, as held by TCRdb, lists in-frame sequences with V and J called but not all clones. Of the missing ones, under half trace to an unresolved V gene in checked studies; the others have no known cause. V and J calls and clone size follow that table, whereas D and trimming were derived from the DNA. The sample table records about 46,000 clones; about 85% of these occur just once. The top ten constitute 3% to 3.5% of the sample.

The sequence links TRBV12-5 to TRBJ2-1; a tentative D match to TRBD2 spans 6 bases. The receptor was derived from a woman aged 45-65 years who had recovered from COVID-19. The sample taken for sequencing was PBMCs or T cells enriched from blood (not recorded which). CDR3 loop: CASGTGDEQFF. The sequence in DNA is TGTGCTAGTGGGACGGGGGATGAGCAGTTCTTC.